This T cell receptor (beta chain) was retrieved from a study of human T cells and chemical hapten exposure. It was the library that attached unique molecular identifiers to individual cDNA molecules. TCRdb processed the RACE reads anew with MiXCR; each CDR3 protein has one entry. The profile shows a few hundred thousand distinct CDR3 sequences, about 5% of them singletons. V was cut by 4 bases and J by 0 bases, with 12 bases left in between. This CDR3 region has 15 residues. Germline CDR1 and CDR2: SGHDN and FVKESK. Time point: pre-sensitization, week 0. Treatment defined: therapeutic diphenylcyclopropenone sensitization with weekly scalp DPC. The authors extracted total RNA from unfractionated whole blood.

The source was whole blood, collected in connection with sensitization to the hapten diphenylcyclopropenone (DPC). The chain combines TRBV14 with TRBJ2-5; D remains ambiguous. The clonotype comes from a woman younger than 30 with alopecia areata. Some clones in this sample may be carry-over from other donors' samples. Here the CDR3 reads CASSPGRGYQETQYF. The CDR3 DNA is TGTGCCAGCAGCCCAGGTCGAGGATACCAAGAGACCCAGTACTTC.